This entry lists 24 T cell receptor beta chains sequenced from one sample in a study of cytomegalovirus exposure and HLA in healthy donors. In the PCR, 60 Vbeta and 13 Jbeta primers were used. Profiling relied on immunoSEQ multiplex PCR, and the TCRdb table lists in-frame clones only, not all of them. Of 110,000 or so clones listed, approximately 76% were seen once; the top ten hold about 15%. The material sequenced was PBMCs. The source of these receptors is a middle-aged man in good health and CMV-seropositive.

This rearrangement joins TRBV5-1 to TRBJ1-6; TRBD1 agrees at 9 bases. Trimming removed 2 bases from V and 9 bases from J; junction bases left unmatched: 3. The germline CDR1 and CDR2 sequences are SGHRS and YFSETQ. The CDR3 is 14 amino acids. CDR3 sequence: CASSFTGGSSPLHF. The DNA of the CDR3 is TGCGCCAGCAGCTTCACAGGGGGCAGTTCACCCCTCCACTTT.

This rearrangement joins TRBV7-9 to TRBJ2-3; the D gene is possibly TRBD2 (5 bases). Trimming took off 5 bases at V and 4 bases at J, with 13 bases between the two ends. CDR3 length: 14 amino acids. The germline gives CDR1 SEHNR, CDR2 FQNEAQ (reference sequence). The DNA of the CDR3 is TGTGCCAGCAGCCTCCTAGGAGGCGCAGATACGCAGTATTTT. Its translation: CASSLLGGADTQYF.

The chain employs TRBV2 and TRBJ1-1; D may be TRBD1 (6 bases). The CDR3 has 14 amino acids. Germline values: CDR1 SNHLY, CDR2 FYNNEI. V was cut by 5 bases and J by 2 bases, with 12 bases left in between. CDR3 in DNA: TGTGCCAGCAGTAGACAGGTACCCAACACTGAAGCTTTCTTT. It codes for CASSRQVPNTEAFF.

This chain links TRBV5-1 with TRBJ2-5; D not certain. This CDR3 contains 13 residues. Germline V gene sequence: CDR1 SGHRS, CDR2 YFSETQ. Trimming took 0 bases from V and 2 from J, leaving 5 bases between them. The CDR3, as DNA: TGCGCCAGCAGCTTGGTACAGCAAGAGACCCAGTACTTC. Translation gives CASSLVQQETQYF.

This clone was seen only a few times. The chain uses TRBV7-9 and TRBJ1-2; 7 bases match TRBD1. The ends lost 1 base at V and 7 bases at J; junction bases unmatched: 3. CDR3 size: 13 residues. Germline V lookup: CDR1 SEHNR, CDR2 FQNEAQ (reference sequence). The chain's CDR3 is CASSLEGAGGYTF. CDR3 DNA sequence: TGTGCCAGCAGCTTAGAGGGGGCGGGTGGCTACACCTTC.

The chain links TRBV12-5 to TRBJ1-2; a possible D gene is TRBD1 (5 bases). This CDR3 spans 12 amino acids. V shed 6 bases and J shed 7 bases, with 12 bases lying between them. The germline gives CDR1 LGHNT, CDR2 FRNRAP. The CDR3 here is CASGGGGGGYTF. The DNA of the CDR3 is TGTGCTAGTGGGGGCGGGGGGGGTGGCTACACCTTC.

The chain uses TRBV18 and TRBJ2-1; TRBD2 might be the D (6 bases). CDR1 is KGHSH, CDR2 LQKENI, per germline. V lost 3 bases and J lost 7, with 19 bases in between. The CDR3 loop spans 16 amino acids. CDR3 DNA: TGTGCCAGCTCACCCCGACTAGACGGGAGTACGAATGAGCAGTTCTTC. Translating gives CASSPRLDGSTNEQFF.

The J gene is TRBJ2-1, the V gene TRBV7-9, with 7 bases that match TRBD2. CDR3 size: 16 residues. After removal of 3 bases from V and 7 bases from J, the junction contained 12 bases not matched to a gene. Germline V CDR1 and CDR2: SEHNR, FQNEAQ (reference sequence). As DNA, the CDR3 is TGTGCCAGCAGCTTGAACTCCTACGGCGGGGGTAATGAGCAGTTCTTC. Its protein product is CASSLNSYGGGNEQFF.

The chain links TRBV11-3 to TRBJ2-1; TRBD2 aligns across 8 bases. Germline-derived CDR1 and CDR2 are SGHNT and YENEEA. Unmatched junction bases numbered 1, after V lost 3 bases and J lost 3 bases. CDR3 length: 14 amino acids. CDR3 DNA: TGTGCCAGCAGCTTCGGGACTAGCTACAATGAGCAGTTCTTC. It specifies CASSFGTSYNEQFF.

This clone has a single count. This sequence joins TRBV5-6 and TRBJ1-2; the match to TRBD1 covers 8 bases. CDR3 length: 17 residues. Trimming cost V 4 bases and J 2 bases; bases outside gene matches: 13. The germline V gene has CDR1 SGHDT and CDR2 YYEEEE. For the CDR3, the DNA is TGTGCCAGCAGCGCTACAGGGGGAAACTTCCCGAACTATGGCTACACCTTC. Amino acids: CASSATGGNFPNYGYTF.

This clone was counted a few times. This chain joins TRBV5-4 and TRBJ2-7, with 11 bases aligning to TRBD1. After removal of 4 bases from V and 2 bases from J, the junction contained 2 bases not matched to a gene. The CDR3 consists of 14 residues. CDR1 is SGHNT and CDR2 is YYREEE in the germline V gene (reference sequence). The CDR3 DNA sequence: TGTGCCAGCAGCCCGGGACAGGGGGCCTACGAGCAGTACTTC. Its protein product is CASSPGQGAYEQYF.

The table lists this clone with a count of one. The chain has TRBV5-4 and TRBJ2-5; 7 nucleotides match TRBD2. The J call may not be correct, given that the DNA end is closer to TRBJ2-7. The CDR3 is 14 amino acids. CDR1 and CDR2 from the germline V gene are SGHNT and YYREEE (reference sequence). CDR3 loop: CASSQLSGKNEQYF. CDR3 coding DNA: TGTGCCAGCAGCCAACTCAGCGGGAAAAACGAGCAGTACTTC.

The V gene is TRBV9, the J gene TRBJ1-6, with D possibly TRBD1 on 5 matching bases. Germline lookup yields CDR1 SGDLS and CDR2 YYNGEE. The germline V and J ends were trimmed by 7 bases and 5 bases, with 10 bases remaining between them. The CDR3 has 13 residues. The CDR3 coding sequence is TGTGCCAGCGGGGGAGGTGATAATTCACCCCTCCACTTT. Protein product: CASGGGDNSPLHF. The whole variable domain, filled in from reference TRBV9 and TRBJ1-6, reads DSGVTQTPKHLITATGQRVTLRCSPRSGDLSVYWYQQSLDQGLQFLIQYYNGEERAKGNILERFSAQQFPDLHSELNLSSLELGDSALYFCASGGGDNSPLHFGNGTRLTVT.

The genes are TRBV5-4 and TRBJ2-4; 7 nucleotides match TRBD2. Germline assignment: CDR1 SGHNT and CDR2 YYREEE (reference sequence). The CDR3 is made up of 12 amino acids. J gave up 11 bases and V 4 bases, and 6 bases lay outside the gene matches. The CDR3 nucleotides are TGTGCCAGCAGCCGGGGAGGGACCCTTCAGTACTTC. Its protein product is CASSRGGTLQYF.

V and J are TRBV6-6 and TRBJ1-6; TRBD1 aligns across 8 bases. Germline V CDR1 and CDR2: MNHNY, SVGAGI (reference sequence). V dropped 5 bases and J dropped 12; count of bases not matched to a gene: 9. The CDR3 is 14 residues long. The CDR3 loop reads CASSRDRLGQPLHF. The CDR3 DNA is TGTGCCAGCAGTCGGGACAGGTTGGGGCAACCCCTCCACTTT.

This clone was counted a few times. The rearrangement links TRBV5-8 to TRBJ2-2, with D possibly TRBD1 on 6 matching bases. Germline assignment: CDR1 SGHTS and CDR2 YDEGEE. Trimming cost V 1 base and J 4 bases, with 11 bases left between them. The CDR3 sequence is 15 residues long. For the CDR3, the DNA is TGTGCCAGCAGCTTGTGGCAGGGGACCACCGGGGAGCTGTTTTTT. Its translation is CASSLWQGTTGELFF.

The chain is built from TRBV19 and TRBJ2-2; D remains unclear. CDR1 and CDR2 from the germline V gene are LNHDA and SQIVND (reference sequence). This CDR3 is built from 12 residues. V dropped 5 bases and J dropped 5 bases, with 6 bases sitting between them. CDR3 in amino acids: CASSPRTGELFF. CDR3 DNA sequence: TGTGCCAGTAGTCCCCGGACCGGGGAGCTGTTTTTT.

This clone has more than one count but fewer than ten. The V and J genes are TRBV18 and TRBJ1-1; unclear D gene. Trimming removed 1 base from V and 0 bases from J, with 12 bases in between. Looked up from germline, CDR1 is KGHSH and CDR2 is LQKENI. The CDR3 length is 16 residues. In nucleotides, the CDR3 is TGTGCCAGCTCACCACGCGGCGGCCTCATGAACACTGAAGCTTTCTTT. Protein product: CASSPRGGLMNTEAFF.

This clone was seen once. The CDR3 nucleotides are TGTGCCAGCAGTTCGCCGGGACAGCCGAACTATGGCTACACCTTC. This gives the protein CASSSPGQPNYGYTF. The chain recombines TRBV28 with TRBJ1-2; 7 nucleotides line up with TRBD1. Germline V gives CDR1 MDHEN, CDR2 SYDVKM. After removal of 4 bases from V and 2 bases from J, the junction contained 7 bases not matched to a gene. The CDR3 contains 15 residues.

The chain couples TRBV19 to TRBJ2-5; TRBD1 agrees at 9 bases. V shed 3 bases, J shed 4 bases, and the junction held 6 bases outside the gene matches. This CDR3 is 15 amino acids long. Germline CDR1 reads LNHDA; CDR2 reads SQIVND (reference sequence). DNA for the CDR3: TGTGCCAGTAGTATTGGGACAGGGATAGGAGAGACCCAGTACTTC. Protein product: CASSIGTGIGETQYF.

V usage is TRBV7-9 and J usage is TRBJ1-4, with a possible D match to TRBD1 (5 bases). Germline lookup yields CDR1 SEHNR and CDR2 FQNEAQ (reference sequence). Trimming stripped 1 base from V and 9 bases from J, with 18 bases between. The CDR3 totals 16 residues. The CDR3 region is CASSLVLGLKRKKLFF. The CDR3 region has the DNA TGTGCCAGCAGCTTAGTTTTGGGGCTCAAGCGTAAAAAACTGTTTTTT.

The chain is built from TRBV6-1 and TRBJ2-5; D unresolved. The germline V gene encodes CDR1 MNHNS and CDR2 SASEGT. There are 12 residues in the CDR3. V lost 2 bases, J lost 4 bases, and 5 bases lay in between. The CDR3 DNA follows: TGTGCCAGCAGTGAACACGGAGAGACCCAGTACTTC. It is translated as CASSEHGETQYF.

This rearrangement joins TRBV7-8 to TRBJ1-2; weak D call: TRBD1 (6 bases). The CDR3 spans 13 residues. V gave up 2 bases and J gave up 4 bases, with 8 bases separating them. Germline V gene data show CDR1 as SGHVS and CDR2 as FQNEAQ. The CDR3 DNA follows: TGTGCCAGCAGCTTACCAGGGGCCTATGGCTACACCTTC. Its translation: CASSLPGAYGYTF.

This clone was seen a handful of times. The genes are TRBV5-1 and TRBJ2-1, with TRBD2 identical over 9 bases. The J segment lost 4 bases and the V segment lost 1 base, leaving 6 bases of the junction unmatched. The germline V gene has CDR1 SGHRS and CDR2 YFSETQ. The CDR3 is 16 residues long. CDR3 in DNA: TGCGCCAGCAGCTTGTCACCTAGCGGGGAGTACAATGAGCAGTTCTTC. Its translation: CASSLSPSGEYNEQFF.